These 28 T cell receptor beta chains were sequenced from one sample in a study of a mutant IDH1 vaccine in newly diagnosed glioma. TCRdb's copy holds only in-frame clones and misses some; the assay was immunoSEQ multiplex PCR. The sample holds 40,000 to 45,000 clones, 70% to 85% seen once. These receptors' targets are unknown. Specified time point: week 47, end of study. Alongside topical imiquimod, each dose of vaccine comprised 300 ug of mutant IDH1 20-mer peptide. The specimen was PBMCs, collected from a glioma patient whose treatment included an IDH1 peptide vaccine. The receptor set was obtained from a young man with glioma. Some clones in this sample may be carry-over from other donors' samples.

The V gene is TRBV5-1, the J gene TRBJ2-7, with TRBD1 identical over 7 bases. The CDR3 extends over 15 amino acids. Germline CDR1 reads SGHRS; CDR2 reads YFSETQ. With 2 bases clipped from V and 2 bases from J, the junction kept 7 bases outside the gene matches. DNA of the CDR3: TGCGCCAGCAGCTTTACAGGGGAGAGGACCTACGAGCAGTACTTC. This gives the protein CASSFTGERTYEQYF.

This rearrangement joins TRBV5-6 to TRBJ1-1; D is uncertain. Deletions cut 1 base from V and 2 bases from J, with 9 bases between. The CDR3 spans 14 residues. Per germline, CDR1 SGHDT and CDR2 YYEEEE. The CDR3 loop reads CASSLSAGNTEAFF. The CDR3 DNA reads TGTGCCAGCAGCTTGAGTGCGGGAAACACTGAAGCTTTCTTT.

The rearrangement uses TRBV9 and TRBJ2-7; 9 bases match TRBD2. This CDR3 region has 14 residues. J was trimmed by 2 bases and V by 5 bases; bases with no gene match: 5. Looked up from germline, CDR1 is SGDLS and CDR2 is YYNGEE. CDR3 sequence reads: CASSVAGGTYEQYF. The CDR3 DNA follows: TGTGCCAGCAGTGTTGCGGGGGGGACCTACGAGCAGTACTTC.

V usage is TRBV6-4 and J usage is TRBJ1-1; D uncertain. The CDR3 has 13 amino acids. V was pared by 0 bases and J by 1 base, with 3 bases between. Germline assignment: CDR1 MRHNA and CDR2 SNTAGT. The CDR3 DNA sequence: TGTGCCAGCAGTGACTCAGGGAACACTGAAGCTTTCTTT. Translating gives CASSDSGNTEAFF.

The rearrangement links TRBV9 to TRBJ2-7; 7 positions match TRBD1. J lost 2 bases, V lost 4 bases, and 12 bases had no gene match. This CDR3 contains 16 residues. CDR1 SGDLS and CDR2 YYNGEE come from the germline V gene. DNA of the CDR3: TGTGCCAGCAGCCCGAGACAGGGAAGTCTCGCCTACGAGCAGTACTTC. It is translated as CASSPRQGSLAYEQYF.

This clone was seen a handful of times. The V gene is TRBV19, the J gene TRBJ1-5; TRBD1 matches 9 bases. The CDR3 is 16 residues long. The trim removed 6 bases at V and 4 bases at J, leaving 10 bases unmatched. Germline CDR1 is LNHDA and CDR2 is SQIVND (reference sequence). CDR3 coding DNA: TGTGCCAGTAGGGATACCGGGACAGGGAGGAATCAGCCCCAGCATTTT. This translates into CASRDTGTGRNQPQHF. Using reference TRBV19 and TRBJ1-5 for the parts outside the CDR3, the full variable domain is DGGITQSPKYLFRKEGQNVTLSCEQNLNHDAMYWYRQDPGQGLRLIYYSQIVNDFQKGDIAEGYSVSREKKESFPLTVTSAQKNPTAFYLCASRDTGTGRNQPQHFGDGTRLSIL.

The gene calls are TRBV2 and TRBJ1-1, with D unresolved. The germline gives CDR1 SNHLY, CDR2 FYNNEI. There are 13 residues in the CDR3. The V end was cut by 7 bases, the J end by 1 base, with 10 bases between. The CDR3 loop reads CASIPDTNTEAFF. Here the CDR3 DNA reads TGTGCCAGCATCCCCGATACGAACACTGAAGCTTTCTTT.

This clone has just one count. The chain has TRBV9 and TRBJ2-1; D not resolved. The CDR3 consists of 11 residues. V dropped 3 bases and J dropped 6 bases, with 4 bases sitting between them. CDR1 SGDLS and CDR2 YYNGEE come from the germline V gene. CDR3 bases: TGTGCCAGCAGCGATTCCAATGAGCAGTTCTTC. Translation: CASSDSNEQFF.

The chain links TRBV30 to TRBJ1-1; tentative D call: TRBD1 (6 bases). This CDR3 spans 13 amino acids. Trimming stripped 4 bases from V and 1 base from J, with 10 bases between. Per germline, CDR1 GTSNPN and CDR2 SVGIG (reference sequence). This chain's CDR3 is CAWTRTANTEAFF. The CDR3 DNA is TGTGCCTGGACGAGGACAGCGAACACTGAAGCTTTCTTT.

The chain recombines TRBV4-2 with TRBJ2-1, with TRBD2 identical over 12 bases. V lost 4 bases and J lost 4; bases outside the gene matches: 5. The germline CDR1 and CDR2 sequences are LGHNA and YNFKEQ. CDR3 length equals 16 residues. Here the CDR3 DNA reads TGTGCCAGCAGCCCGGCCCTAGCGGGAGGGTACAATGAGCAGTTCTTC. Translated, it gives CASSPALAGGYNEQFF.

The chain uses TRBV28 and TRBJ1-2; D might be TRBD1 (5 bases). Germline V gene data show CDR1 as MDHEN and CDR2 as SYDVKM. V lost 7 bases and J 5 bases, leaving 17 bases between the germline ends. CDR3 size: 14 residues. The CDR3 here is CASTLGRGSYGYTF. CDR3 in DNA: TGTGCCAGCACCTTGGGGAGGGGATCGTATGGCTACACCTTC.

This clone appeared a single time. The CDR3 reads CASSVATGNEQFF. Written as DNA, the CDR3 is TGTGCCAGCAGCGTAGCTACAGGGAATGAGCAGTTCTTC. This chain links TRBV9 with TRBJ2-1; D is possibly TRBD1 (6 bases). V was cut by 0 bases and J by 7 bases, with 8 bases left in between. There are 13 residues in the CDR3. Germline assignment: CDR1 SGDLS and CDR2 YYNGEE.

The chain carries TRBV4-3 and TRBJ1-2, with D maybe TRBD1 (6 bases). CDR1 and CDR2 (germline): LGHNA, YSLEER. V lost 1 base and J lost 7, with 16 bases in between. The CDR3 is made up of 15 amino acids. The CDR3 protein is CASSQGYRESSGYTF. Written as DNA, the CDR3 is TGCGCCAGCAGCCAAGGCTACAGGGAAAGTAGTGGCTACACCTTC.

The rearrangement links TRBV4-1 to TRBJ1-4; possibly TRBD1 for D (6 bases). Germline V gene data show CDR1 as MGHRA and CDR2 as YSYEKL. The CDR3 loop spans 16 amino acids. V shed 0 bases and J shed 4 bases, with 12 bases lying between them. This chain's CDR3 is CASSQDSRGGNEKLFF. The CDR3, as DNA: TGCGCCAGCAGCCAAGATTCGAGAGGGGGTAATGAAAAACTGTTTTTT.

Concerning this clone: Compared with germline, one end of the junction differs, possibly owing to a read error. The genes are TRBV6-1 and TRBJ2-7; TRBD1 agrees at 9 bases. Germline V gene data show CDR1 as MNHNS and CDR2 as SASEGT. The CDR3 runs to 11 residues. The CDR3 sequence: CASSVRGQGDF. Written as DNA, the CDR3 is TGTGCCAGCAGTGTAAGGGGACAGGGTGACTTC.

The chain links TRBV18 to TRBJ1-2; tentative D call: TRBD1 (5 bases). Germline CDR1 KGHSH, CDR2 LQKENI. This CDR3 contains 15 residues. With 3 bases removed from V and 7 bases from J, the gap between germline ends came to 18 bases. CDR3 sequence reads: CASSPRDSDTGGYTF. Here the CDR3 DNA reads TGTGCCAGCTCACCTCGGGACTCCGACACGGGTGGCTACACCTTC.

The chain carries TRBV4-2 and TRBJ2-3; D unclear. The CDR3 spans 14 residues. V was shortened by 4 bases and J by 3 bases, with 11 bases between the two germline ends. Germline V gives CDR1 LGHNA, CDR2 YNFKEQ. CDR3 coding DNA: TGTGCCAGCAGCCGAGACGCAGCTACAGATACGCAGTATTTT. Translating it yields CASSRDAATDTQYF.

This clone was recorded a few times. The chain employs TRBV19 and TRBJ1-5, with 7 nucleotides matching TRBD1. Germline-derived CDR1 and CDR2 are LNHDA and SQIVND (reference sequence). The V and J ends lost 6 bases and 2 bases, in that order; junction bases with no gene match: 7. This CDR3 has 15 amino acids. CDR3 region: CASREDREGNQPQHF. The CDR3 DNA reads as TGTGCCAGTAGGGAAGACAGGGAGGGCAATCAGCCCCAGCATTTT.

The chain combines TRBV7-8 with TRBJ1-5; 9 bases map to TRBD1. In germline, CDR1 is SGHVS, CDR2 FQNEAQ. CDR3 size: 16 residues. V lost 4 bases and J lost 2; bases outside the gene matches: 6. The CDR3, as DNA: TGTGCCAGCAGCTCGGACAGGGGTTGGGGCAATCAGCCCCAGCATTTT. As protein: CASSSDRGWGNQPQHF.

This clone was picked up a small number of times. The V and J genes are TRBV7-9 and TRBJ1-1; 7 bases map to TRBD1. CDR1 is SEHNR, CDR2 FQNEAQ, per germline (reference sequence). The CDR3 sequence is 15 residues long. The ends lost 0 bases at V and 7 bases at J; junction bases unmatched: 8. The CDR3 loop reads CASSLALGTELEAFF. DNA for the CDR3: TGTGCCAGCAGCTTAGCCTTAGGGACAGAGCTTGAAGCTTTCTTT.

DNA of the CDR3: TGTGCCAGCAGTTTAACTTCTGACGCCAAGAACACTGAAGCTTTCTTT. This gives the protein CASSLTSDAKNTEAFF. The chain employs TRBV27 and TRBJ1-1, with D uncertain. The CDR3 runs to 16 residues. Deletions cut 2 bases from V and 1 base from J, with 14 bases between. Germline CDR1 reads MNHEY; CDR2 reads SMNVEV (reference sequence).

V usage is TRBV9 and J usage is TRBJ2-5; D gene ambiguous. CDR1 and CDR2 from the germline V gene are SGDLS and YYNGEE. Trimming took off 0 bases at V and 7 bases at J, with 7 bases between the two ends. This CDR3 is built from 12 residues. The CDR3 DNA reads TGTGCCAGCAGCGTAGAGGGTCGGACCCAGTACTTC. It specifies CASSVEGRTQYF.

The V and J genes are TRBV4-3 and TRBJ1-2, with TRBD1 as a possible D gene (5 bases). Trimming took off 1 base at V and 8 bases at J, with 8 bases between the two ends. Germline V gene sequence: CDR1 LGHNA, CDR2 YSLEER. The length of the CDR3 is 12 residues. CDR3: CASSQGRDGYTF. CDR3 sequence (DNA): TGCGCCAGCAGCCAAGGGCGGGACGGCTACACCTTC.

V gene TRBV7-9 combines with J gene TRBJ1-1, with D possibly being TRBD1 (5 bases). V dropped 5 bases and J dropped 1 base, with 14 bases sitting between them. Germline V gives CDR1 SEHNR, CDR2 FQNEAQ (reference sequence). This CDR3 has 15 amino acids. CDR3 DNA sequence: TGTGCCAGCAGCCTATCGGGGGGAGGGAACACTGAAGCTTTCTTT. Translated: CASSLSGGGNTEAFF.

This chain connects TRBV5-4 to TRBJ1-1; D not resolved. CDR3 length: 14 amino acids. The germline V and J ends were trimmed by 0 bases and 1 base, with 7 bases remaining between them. Germline assignment: CDR1 SGHNT and CDR2 YYREEE (reference sequence). CDR3 sequence (DNA): TGTGCCAGCAGCTTGGGACACCAGAACACTGAAGCTTTCTTT. Encoded protein: CASSLGHQNTEAFF.

This chain connects TRBV5-1 to TRBJ2-7; 10 nucleotides agree with TRBD1. Unmatched junction bases numbered 9, after V lost 0 bases and J lost 9 bases. CDR1 and CDR2 from the germline V gene are SGHRS and YFSETQ. The CDR3 sequence is 15 residues long. CDR3 protein: CASSLARRDRGGQYF. DNA of the CDR3: TGCGCCAGCAGCTTGGCCAGGCGGGACAGGGGAGGGCAGTACTTC.

The rearrangement links TRBV11-3 to TRBJ2-7; 9 bases agree with TRBD1. CDR3 length: 18 residues. CDR1 and CDR2 (germline): SGHNT, YENEEA. V lost 4 bases to trimming and J lost 3 bases; unmatched junction nucleotides: 16. This CDR3 reads CASSYNGNKDRGNYEQYF. CDR3 DNA sequence: TGTGCCAGCAGCTATAACGGAAACAAGGACAGGGGCAACTACGAGCAGTACTTC.

The J gene is TRBJ2-5, the V gene TRBV29-1; possibly TRBD2 for D (7 bases). Germline V gives CDR1 SQVTM, CDR2 ANQGSEA. There are 12 residues in the CDR3. V lost 6 bases to trimming and J lost 4 bases, with 12 bases between them. CDR3 coding DNA: TGCAGCGTGGCGGGGGCAGGAGAGACCCAGTACTTC. It codes for CSVAGAGETQYF.